This T cell receptor beta chain was captured in a study of radiotherapy plus CTLA-4 blockade in lung cancer. For the study at large: Among all patients, roughly 17% showed objective responses, while 30% to 35% had disease control.

With respect to this clone: The antigen is not known.

Trimming took 6 bases from V and 2 from J; bases not matched to a gene: 7. Germline V gene data show CDR1 as LNHDA and CDR2 as SQIVND (reference sequence). This CDR3 has 16 amino acids. General study results and limits: An expansion of tumor-derived TCR clones occurred in blood after radiotherapy plus ipilimumab. Early clone dynamics of blood T cells, plus interferon-beta, reportedly predicted response best.

Profiled with immunoSEQ multiplex PCR; TCRdb holds only in-frame clones, not every one. The sample has about 80,000 clones; approximately 86% are singletons. CTLA-4 blockade with ipilimumab, together with focal radiation, was given to patients with chemo-refractory metastatic non-small-cell lung cancer. This specimen was peripheral blood, taken from a patient treated with radiotherapy plus ipilimumab. The sequence derives from a human donor with non-small cell lung cancer who had a partial response to radiotherapy plus ipilimumab. The rearrangement uses TRBV19 and TRBJ2-3; 11 bases are a match to TRBD1. CDR3 DNA: TGTGCCAGTAGCCCCAGGGACAGGGGGACCACAGATACGCAGTATTTT. It encodes CASSPRDRGTTDTQYF.